This T cell receptor (beta chain) appears in the sequencing data of a study of blood T cells in healthy people across ages. A sample-barcoded 5' primer and a J-beta primer mix were used in a second PCR of roughly 6 to 11 cycles. In TCRdb, the 5' RACE reads were re-called with MiXCR into one record per CDR3 protein. The table has about 970,000 distinct CDR3 sequences, roughly half seen once. V lost 0 bases and J lost 1, with 9 bases in between. The CDR3 covers 15 residues. Per germline, CDR1 LNHNV and CDR2 YYDKDF (reference sequence). Input material: blood. V gene TRBV15 combines with J gene TRBJ1-2; no clear D gene. The sequence was obtained from a woman in her sixties or seventies in good health. DNA for the CDR3: TGTGCCACCAGCAGAGATGATGGGATTAACTATGGCTACACCTTC. This gives the protein CATSRDDGINYGYTF.